The clone carrying this TCR beta chain was observed many times. As to time point: after trial treatment. Treatment in this sample: LDRT plus nivolumab, ipilimumab, low-dose cyclophosphamide and aspirin (RACIN trial). The sample comes from a study of low-dose radiotherapy and immunotherapy resistance in tumors. Study overall: The regimen for patients comprised intravenous nivolumab 240 mg every two weeks plus intravenous ipilimumab 1 mg/kg every six weeks.

Gene-specific TRAV and TRBV primers were used for first-strand cDNA, covering alpha and beta chains. Both a constant-region primer and a V-primer adapter served to amplify TCRs across roughly 20 PCR cycles. TCRdb recomputed calls from the reads with MiXCR, one row per CDR3 protein. The repertoire holds about 84,000 distinct CDR3 sequences, around 17% seen once, with roughly 1.5% in the top ten. The CDR3 covers 12 residues. V lost 2 bases to trimming and J lost 7 bases, with 9 bases between them. Looked up from germline, CDR1 is SGHTA and CDR2 is FQGNSA. The TCR comes from a male donor with prostate cancer. The sample in question was PBMCs, obtained after low-dose radiotherapy plus immunotherapy. The V and J genes are TRBV7-2 and TRBJ2-7, with unresolved D. This CDR3 is CASSLTFLEQYF. The DNA of the CDR3 is TGTGCCAGCAGCTTAACTTTCTTGGAGCAGTACTTC.